Listed below are T cell receptor beta chains from one sample, sequenced in a study of PD-L1 blockade in urothelial cancer. Method: immunoSEQ multiplex PCR; TCRdb's copy keeps in-frame clones and lacks some. The sample lists some 45,000 clones; about 84% were seen once. The sequences come from PBMCs, collected around atezolizumab (anti-PD-L1) treatment. These receptor sequences come from a man aged 55-75 years with urothelial cancer. Each CDR3 is given with its conserved first and last residue. The order of the fields is J gene, clone size, D gene, V gene, CDR3 protein, CDR3 DNA. The D gene is left open where the match is weak. A clone size is listed for some rows: how often the clone was seen (once, few, many), or a class if it is expanded.

j_call: TRBJ2-2; clone_size: NA; d_call: NA; v_call: TRBV5-4; cdr3_aa: CASSLGTRARAGPGELFF; cdr3_nt: TGTGCCAGCAGCTTGGGGACCAGGGCTCGGGCCGGCCCCGGGGAGCTGTTTTTT
j_call: TRBJ1-2; clone_size: NA; d_call: TRBD1; v_call: TRBV4-1; cdr3_aa: CASSQGDRELNGYTF; cdr3_nt: TGCGCCAGCAGCCAAGGGGACAGGGAACTAAATGGCTACACCTTC
j_call: TRBJ2-2; clone_size: NA; d_call: TRBD1; v_call: TRBV6-5; cdr3_aa: CASSRGTGYTGELFF; cdr3_nt: TGTGCCAGCAGCAGGGGGACAGGGTACACCGGGGAGCTGTTTTTT
j_call: TRBJ1-6; clone_size: NA; d_call: NA; v_call: TRBV28; cdr3_aa: CANQRSSYNSPLHF; cdr3_nt: TGTGCCAACCAAAGGAGCTCCTATAATTCACCCCTCCACTTT
j_call: TRBJ2-6; clone_size: NA; d_call: NA; v_call: TRBV5-1; cdr3_aa: CASSFLSGSLSGANVLTF; cdr3_nt: TGCGCCAGCAGCTTCCTTAGCGGCAGCCTCTCTGGGGCCAACGTCCTGACTTTC
j_call: TRBJ1-2; clone_size: NA; d_call: NA; v_call: TRBV21-1; cdr3_aa: CASSKGEGVNYGYTF; cdr3_nt: TGTGCCAGCAGCAAAGGTGAGGGGGTCAACTATGGCTACACCTTC
j_call: TRBJ2-5; clone_size: NA; d_call: NA; v_call: TRBV5-1; cdr3_aa: CASSYGVDGGETQYF; cdr3_nt: TGCGCCAGCAGTTACGGGGTTGACGGAGGAGAGACCCAGTACTTC
j_call: TRBJ1-3; clone_size: NA; d_call: TRBD1; v_call: TRBV4-2; cdr3_aa: CASSQPTGGSGNTIYF; cdr3_nt: TGTGCCAGCAGCCAACCCACAGGGGGCTCTGGAAACACCATATATTTT
j_call: TRBJ2-7; clone_size: few; d_call: NA; v_call: TRBV9; cdr3_aa: CASSVGLAYEQYF; cdr3_nt: TGTGCCAGCAGCGTCGGACTCGCCTACGAGCAGTACTTC
j_call: TRBJ2-7; clone_size: NA; d_call: NA; v_call: TRBV29-1; cdr3_aa: CSVGTGWEHYEQYF; cdr3_nt: TGCAGCGTGGGAACAGGGTGGGAACACTACGAGCAGTACTTC
j_call: TRBJ1-1; clone_size: few; d_call: NA; v_call: TRBV19; cdr3_aa: CASIPRVGVNTEAFF; cdr3_nt: TGTGCCAGTATCCCACGGGTAGGAGTGAACACTGAAGCTTTCTTT
j_call: TRBJ1-2; clone_size: few; d_call: NA; v_call: TRBV14; cdr3_aa: CASSLAGTYGYTF; cdr3_nt: TGTGCCAGCAGCCTGGCAGGTACATATGGCTACACCTTC
j_call: TRBJ1-1; clone_size: NA; d_call: NA; v_call: TRBV28; cdr3_aa: CASSLTRVNTEAFF; cdr3_nt: TGTGCCAGCAGTTTAACCAGGGTCAACACTGAAGCTTTCTTT
j_call: TRBJ2-5; clone_size: NA; d_call: NA; v_call: TRBV29-1; cdr3_aa: CSVELVEETQYF; cdr3_nt: TGCAGCGTTGAGTTAGTGGAAGAGACCCAGTACTTC
j_call: TRBJ1-1; clone_size: NA; d_call: NA; v_call: TRBV5-1; cdr3_aa: CASSPGGGVGMNTEAFF; cdr3_nt: TGCGCCAGCAGCCCCGGGGGAGGGGTTGGGATGAACACTGAAGCTTTCTTT
j_call: TRBJ2-1; clone_size: NA; d_call: TRBD2; v_call: TRBV18; cdr3_aa: CASSPSGTAYNEQFF; cdr3_nt: TGTGCCAGCTCACCAAGCGGGACCGCTTACAATGAGCAGTTCTTC
j_call: TRBJ1-1; clone_size: NA; d_call: NA; v_call: TRBV5-1; cdr3_aa: CASSSAPGANTEAFF; cdr3_nt: TGCGCCAGCAGTTCGGCTCCAGGGGCGAACACTGAAGCTTTCTTT
j_call: TRBJ2-5; clone_size: NA; d_call: TRBD1; v_call: TRBV27; cdr3_aa: CASRATGLTQYF; cdr3_nt: TGTGCCAGCAGGGCGACAGGGCTGACCCAGTACTTC
j_call: TRBJ1-4; clone_size: NA; d_call: TRBD1; v_call: TRBV6-5; cdr3_aa: CASSYEGAGEKLFF; cdr3_nt: TGTGCCAGCAGTTACGAGGGGGCAGGTGAAAAACTGTTTTTT
j_call: TRBJ1-2; clone_size: few; d_call: NA; v_call: TRBV7-9; cdr3_aa: CASSPAGGRPGNYGYTF; cdr3_nt: TGTGCCAGCAGTCCTGCGGGGGGCCGGCCGGGTAACTATGGCTACACCTTC
j_call: TRBJ1-2; clone_size: NA; d_call: NA; v_call: TRBV18; cdr3_aa: CASSPKEVGYYGYTF; cdr3_nt: TGTGCCAGCTCTCCAAAGGAGGTGGGCTACTATGGCTACACCTTC
j_call: TRBJ2-5; clone_size: NA; d_call: TRBD2; v_call: TRBV10-1; cdr3_aa: CASSPGLAMETQYF; cdr3_nt: TGCGCCAGCAGTCCCGGACTAGCAATGGAGACCCAGTACTTC
j_call: TRBJ2-3; clone_size: NA; d_call: NA; v_call: TRBV2; cdr3_aa: CASSAERIPRDTQYF; cdr3_nt: TGTGCCAGCAGTGCTGAGCGGATCCCTCGGGATACGCAGTATTTT
j_call: TRBJ2-7; clone_size: NA; d_call: TRBD1; v_call: TRBV4-1; cdr3_aa: CASSLGTGINEQYF; cdr3_nt: TGCGCCAGCAGCCTCGGGACAGGGATCAACGAGCAGTACTTC
j_call: TRBJ2-3; clone_size: few; d_call: NA; v_call: TRBV18; cdr3_aa: CASSVRQEDTQYF; cdr3_nt: TGTGCCAGCTCGGTCAGACAGGAGGATACGCAGTATTTT
j_call: TRBJ2-4; clone_size: NA; d_call: NA; v_call: TRBV4-1; cdr3_aa: CASSQTRGEGGGDIQYF; cdr3_nt: TGCGCCAGCAGCCAGACCCGGGGAGAGGGCGGAGGAGACATTCAGTACTTC
j_call: TRBJ2-3; clone_size: NA; d_call: NA; v_call: TRBV18; cdr3_aa: CASSLLSPTDTRYF; cdr3_nt: TGTGCCAGCTCACTATTATCCCCCACAGATACGCGGTATTTT
j_call: TRBJ2-2; clone_size: NA; d_call: NA; v_call: TRBV6-1; cdr3_aa: CASSSQGGNGELFF; cdr3_nt: TGTGCCAGCAGTTCGCAGGGCGGGAACGGGGAGCTGTTTTTT
j_call: TRBJ1-5; clone_size: NA; d_call: NA; v_call: TRBV19; cdr3_aa: CASHGGSGNQPQHF; cdr3_nt: TGTGCCAGTCACGGGGGGTCGGGCAATCAGCCCCAGCATTTT
j_call: TRBJ2-6; clone_size: NA; d_call: NA; v_call: TRBV7-9; cdr3_aa: CASSQEGSGANVLTF; cdr3_nt: TGTGCCAGCAGCCAAGAGGGTTCTGGGGCCAACGTCCTGACTTTC
j_call: TRBJ2-7; clone_size: NA; d_call: NA; v_call: TRBV28; cdr3_aa: CASSLTGYEQYF; cdr3_nt: TGTGCCAGCAGTTTAACAGGCTACGAGCAGTACTTC
j_call: TRBJ2-4; clone_size: NA; d_call: NA; v_call: TRBV7-2; cdr3_aa: CASSPGNSGRQNIQYF; cdr3_nt: TGTGCCAGCAGCCCGGGTAATAGCGGAAGACAAAACATTCAGTACTTC
j_call: TRBJ1-1; clone_size: once; d_call: NA; v_call: TRBV28; cdr3_aa: CASSLGHPNTEAFF; cdr3_nt: TGTGCCAGCAGTTTGGGACACCCGAACACTGAAGCTTTCTTT
j_call: TRBJ2-7; clone_size: NA; d_call: NA; v_call: TRBV4-1; cdr3_aa: CASSHLDSEQYF; cdr3_nt: TGCGCCAGCAGCCACCTTGACAGTGAGCAGTACTTC
j_call: TRBJ2-4; clone_size: NA; d_call: NA; v_call: TRBV27; cdr3_aa: CASRVTGVAKNIQYF; cdr3_nt: TGTGCCAGCAGGGTGACCGGAGTAGCCAAAAACATTCAGTACTTC
j_call: TRBJ2-2; clone_size: NA; d_call: NA; v_call: TRBV29-1; cdr3_aa: CSVTPGIAGELFF; cdr3_nt: TGCAGCGTTACCCCAGGGATAGCCGGGGAGCTGTTTTTT
j_call: TRBJ2-3; clone_size: NA; d_call: NA; v_call: TRBV5-6; cdr3_aa: CASSFYDKYTDTQYF; cdr3_nt: TGTGCCAGCAGCTTCTATGACAAGTACACAGATACGCAGTATTTT
j_call: TRBJ2-7; clone_size: NA; d_call: TRBD1; v_call: TRBV29-1; cdr3_aa: CSVRPRQGHYEQYF; cdr3_nt: TGCAGCGTCCGACCGAGACAGGGACACTACGAGCAGTACTTC
j_call: TRBJ1-2; clone_size: NA; d_call: TRBD1; v_call: TRBV6-1; cdr3_aa: CASIYWTGGSYGYTF; cdr3_nt: TGTGCCAGCATTTATTGGACAGGGGGAAGTTATGGCTACACCTTC
j_call: TRBJ2-3; clone_size: NA; d_call: TRBD2; v_call: TRBV29-1; cdr3_aa: CSVEIAGLSTDTQYF; cdr3_nt: TGCAGCGTTGAAATAGCGGGATTGAGCACAGATACGCAGTATTTT
j_call: TRBJ1-2; clone_size: NA; d_call: TRBD1; v_call: TRBV29-1; cdr3_aa: CSVDRTGGAGGYTF; cdr3_nt: TGCAGCGTTGACAGGACAGGGGGCGCAGGGGGCTACACCTTC
j_call: TRBJ1-1; clone_size: NA; d_call: NA; v_call: TRBV30; cdr3_aa: CAWTSPGVVTEAFF; cdr3_nt: TGTGCCTGGACGTCCCCAGGGGTGGTCACTGAAGCTTTCTTT
j_call: TRBJ2-5; clone_size: NA; d_call: TRBD2; v_call: TRBV7-9; cdr3_aa: CASSRGTSGREETQYF; cdr3_nt: TGTGCCAGCAGCCGAGGGACTAGCGGGAGGGAAGAGACCCAGTACTTC
j_call: TRBJ1-5; clone_size: NA; d_call: NA; v_call: TRBV28; cdr3_aa: CASSSGQTYQPQHF; cdr3_nt: TGTGCCAGCAGCTCTGGACAGACCTATCAGCCCCAGCATTTT
j_call: TRBJ2-5; clone_size: once; d_call: TRBD2; v_call: TRBV5-4; cdr3_aa: CASSLRGLAGVETQYF; cdr3_nt: TGTGCCAGCAGCTTGCGGGGACTAGCGGGAGTAGAGACCCAGTACTTC
j_call: TRBJ2-2; clone_size: NA; d_call: TRBD1; v_call: TRBV7-2; cdr3_aa: CASSLATGSTGELFF; cdr3_nt: TGTGCCAGCAGCTTAGCGACAGGGAGCACCGGGGAGCTGTTTTTT
j_call: TRBJ2-1; clone_size: NA; d_call: TRBD2; v_call: TRBV5-1; cdr3_aa: CASSLVLAAPLSSYNEQFF; cdr3_nt: TGCGCCAGCAGCTTGGTACTAGCGGCTCCGCTAAGCTCCTACAATGAGCAGTTCTTC
j_call: TRBJ1-3; clone_size: NA; d_call: NA; v_call: TRBV21-1; cdr3_aa: CASSRDRPSGNTIYF; cdr3_nt: TGTGCCAGCAGCAGGGACAGACCCTCTGGAAACACCATATATTTT
j_call: TRBJ1-5; clone_size: NA; d_call: TRBD1; v_call: TRBV7-2; cdr3_aa: CASSLQGAESNQPQHF; cdr3_nt: TGTGCCAGCAGCTTACAGGGGGCAGAAAGCAATCAGCCCCAGCATTTT
j_call: TRBJ2-7; clone_size: medium-sized; d_call: NA; v_call: TRBV6-1; cdr3_aa: CASTIIRSLSYEQYF; cdr3_nt: TGTGCCAGCACCATCATTCGGTCCCTCTCCTACGAGCAGTACTTC
j_call: TRBJ2-3; clone_size: few; d_call: NA; v_call: TRBV5-4; cdr3_aa: CASSREFSSTDTQYF; cdr3_nt: TGTGCCAGCAGTCGGGAGTTCTCTAGCACAGATACGCAGTATTTT